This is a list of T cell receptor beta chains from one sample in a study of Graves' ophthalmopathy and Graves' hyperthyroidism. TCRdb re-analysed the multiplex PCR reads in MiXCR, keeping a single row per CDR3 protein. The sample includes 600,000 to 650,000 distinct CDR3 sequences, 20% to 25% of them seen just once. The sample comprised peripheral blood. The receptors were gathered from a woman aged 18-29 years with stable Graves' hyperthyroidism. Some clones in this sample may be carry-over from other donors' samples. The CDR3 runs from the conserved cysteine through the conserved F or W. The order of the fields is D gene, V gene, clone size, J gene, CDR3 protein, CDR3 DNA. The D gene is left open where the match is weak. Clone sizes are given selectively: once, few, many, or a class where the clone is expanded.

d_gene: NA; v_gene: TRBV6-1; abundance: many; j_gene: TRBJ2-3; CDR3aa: CASSEGDYTQYF; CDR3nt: TGTGCCAGCAGTGAAGGAGATTATACGCAGTATTTT
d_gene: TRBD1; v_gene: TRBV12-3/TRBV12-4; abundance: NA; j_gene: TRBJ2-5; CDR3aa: CASSFAGTVQETQYF; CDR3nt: TGTGCCAGCAGTTTTGCAGGGACAGTGCAAGAGACCCAGTACTTC
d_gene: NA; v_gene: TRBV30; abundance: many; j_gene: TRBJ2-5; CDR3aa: CAWRTGSRQETQYF; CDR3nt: TGTGCCTGGAGAACAGGGTCCCGCCAAGAGACCCAGTACTTC
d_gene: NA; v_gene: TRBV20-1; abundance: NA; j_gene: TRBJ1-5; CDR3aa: CSAREDNNQPQHF; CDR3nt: TGCAGTGCTAGGGAGGATAACAATCAGCCCCAGCATTTT
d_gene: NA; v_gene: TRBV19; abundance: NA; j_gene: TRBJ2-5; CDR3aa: CASSINIEQETQYF; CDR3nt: TGTGCCAGTAGTATTAACATTGAACAAGAGACCCAGTACTTC
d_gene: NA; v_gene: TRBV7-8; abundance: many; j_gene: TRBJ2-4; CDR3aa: CASSLVAIEGNIQYF; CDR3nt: TGTGCCAGCAGCTTAGTGGCGATTGAGGGAAACATTCAGTACTTC
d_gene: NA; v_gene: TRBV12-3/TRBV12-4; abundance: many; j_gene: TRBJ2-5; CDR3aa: CASSRTQGGFGTQYF; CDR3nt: TGTGCCAGCAGCCGCACGCAGGGAGGATTTGGGACCCAGTACTTC
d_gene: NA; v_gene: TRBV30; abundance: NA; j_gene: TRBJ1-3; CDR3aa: CAWYSGGTGNTIYF; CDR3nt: TGTGCCTGGTATTCCGGGGGTACTGGAAACACCATATATTTT
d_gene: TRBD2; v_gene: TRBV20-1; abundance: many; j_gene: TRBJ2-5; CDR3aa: CSARDSGTETQYF; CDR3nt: TGCAGTGCTAGAGACAGCGGGACGGAGACCCAGTACTTC
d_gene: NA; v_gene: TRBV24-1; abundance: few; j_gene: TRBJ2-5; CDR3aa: CATSVQGWETQYF; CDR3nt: TGTGCCACCAGTGTACAGGGTTGGGAGACCCAGTACTTC
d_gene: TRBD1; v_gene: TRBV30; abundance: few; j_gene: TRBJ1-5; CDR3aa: CAWSAYGTGLNQPQHF; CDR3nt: TGTGCCTGGAGTGCATATGGGACAGGCCTCAATCAGCCCCAGCATTTT
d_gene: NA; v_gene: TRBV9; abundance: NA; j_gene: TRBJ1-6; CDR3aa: CASSVRWQGGSPLHF; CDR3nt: TGTGCCAGCAGCGTTAGGTGGCAGGGAGGTTCACCCCTCCACTTT
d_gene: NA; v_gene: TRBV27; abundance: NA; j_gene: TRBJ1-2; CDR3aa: CASSSYPVSNYGYTF; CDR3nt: TGTGCCAGCAGTTCCTATCCCGTCAGTAACTATGGCTACACCTTC
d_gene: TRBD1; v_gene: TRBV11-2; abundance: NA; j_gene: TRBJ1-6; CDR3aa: CASSPLTGNNSPLHF; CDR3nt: TGTGCCAGCAGCCCGCTGACAGGGAACAATTCACCCCTCCACTTT
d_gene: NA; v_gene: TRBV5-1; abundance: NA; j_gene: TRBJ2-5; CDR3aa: CASSLDWRQETQYF; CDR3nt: TGCGCCAGCAGCTTGGATTGGCGCCAAGAGACCCAGTACTTC
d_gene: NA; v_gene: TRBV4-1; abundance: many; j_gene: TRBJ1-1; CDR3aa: CASSQDTRGGNTEAFF; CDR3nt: TGCGCCAGCAGCCAAGATACCAGGGGAGGGAACACTGAAGCTTTCTTT
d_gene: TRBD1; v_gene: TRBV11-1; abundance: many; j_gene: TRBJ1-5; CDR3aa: CASSSPGTGTYQPQHF; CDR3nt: TGTGCCAGCAGCTCCCCCGGGACAGGGACGTACCAGCCCCAGCATTTT
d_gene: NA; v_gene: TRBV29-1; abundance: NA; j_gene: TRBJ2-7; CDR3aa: CSVDRGAGEQYF; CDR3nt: TGCAGCGTGGATCGGGGGGCGGGGGAGCAGTACTTC
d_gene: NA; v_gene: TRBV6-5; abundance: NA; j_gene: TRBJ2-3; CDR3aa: CASISGGNTDTQYF; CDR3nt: TGTGCCAGCATTTCTGGGGGCAACACAGATACGCAGTATTTT
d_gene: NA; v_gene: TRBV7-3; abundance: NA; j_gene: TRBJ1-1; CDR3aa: CASSLKHNTEAFF; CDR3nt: TGTGCCAGCAGCTTAAAACACAACACTGAAGCTTTCTTT
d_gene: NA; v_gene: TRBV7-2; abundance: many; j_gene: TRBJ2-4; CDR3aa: CASSTTGAKNIQYF; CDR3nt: TGTGCCAGCAGCACGACGGGGGCCAAAAACATTCAGTACTTC
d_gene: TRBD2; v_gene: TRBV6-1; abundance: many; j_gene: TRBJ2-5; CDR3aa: CASSPLAGGRETQYF; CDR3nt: TGTGCCAGCAGCCCGTTAGCGGGGGGGCGAGAGACCCAGTACTTC
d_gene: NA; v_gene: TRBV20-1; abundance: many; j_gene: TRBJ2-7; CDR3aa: CSARRLGVSLYEQYF; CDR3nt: TGCAGTGCTAGACGACTGGGAGTATCCCTATACGAGCAGTACTTC
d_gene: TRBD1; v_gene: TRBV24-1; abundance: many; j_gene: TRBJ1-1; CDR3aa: CATSDFIRDRVNTEAFF; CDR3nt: TGTGCCACCAGTGATTTCATCCGGGACAGGGTGAACACTGAAGCTTTCTTT
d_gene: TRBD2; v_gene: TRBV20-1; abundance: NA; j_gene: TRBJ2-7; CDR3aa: CSAPPGGGIYEQYF; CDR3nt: TGCAGTGCCCCTCCCGGCGGGGGGATCTACGAGCAGTACTTC
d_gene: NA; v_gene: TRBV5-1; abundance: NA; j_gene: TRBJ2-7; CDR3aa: CASSLEGPGPSEQYF; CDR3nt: TGCGCCAGCAGCTTGGAGGGACCCGGCCCCTCCGAGCAGTACTTC
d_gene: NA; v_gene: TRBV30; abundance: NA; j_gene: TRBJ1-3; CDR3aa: CAWTVHSLSGNTIYF; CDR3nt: TGTGCCTGGACTGTCCATAGCCTCTCTGGAAACACCATATATTTT
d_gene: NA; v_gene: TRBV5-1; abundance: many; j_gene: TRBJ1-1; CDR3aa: CASSLGADDRTEAFF; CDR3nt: TGCGCCAGCAGCTTGGGGGCAGATGATAGGACTGAAGCTTTCTTT
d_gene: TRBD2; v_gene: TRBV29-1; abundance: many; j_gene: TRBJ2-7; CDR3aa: CSVVAGGPYEQYF; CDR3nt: TGCAGCGTCGTAGCGGGAGGGCCCTACGAGCAGTACTTC
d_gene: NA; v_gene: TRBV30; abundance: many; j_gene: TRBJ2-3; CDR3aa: CAWRFSATDTQYF; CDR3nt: TGTGCCTGGAGATTTAGCGCAACAGATACGCAGTATTTT
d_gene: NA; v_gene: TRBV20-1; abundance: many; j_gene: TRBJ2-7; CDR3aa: CSARDKGGGSYEQYF; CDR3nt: TGCAGTGCTAGAGATAAGGGGGGGGGTTCCTACGAGCAGTACTTC
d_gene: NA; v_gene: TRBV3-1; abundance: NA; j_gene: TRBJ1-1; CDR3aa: CASSQDVYMNTEAFF; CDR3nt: TGTGCCAGCAGCCAAGACGTATATATGAACACTGAAGCTTTCTTT
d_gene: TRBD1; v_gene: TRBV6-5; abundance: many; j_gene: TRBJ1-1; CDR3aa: CASSYSQGVNTEAFF; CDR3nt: TGTGCCAGCAGTTACTCGCAGGGGGTGAACACTGAAGCTTTCTTT
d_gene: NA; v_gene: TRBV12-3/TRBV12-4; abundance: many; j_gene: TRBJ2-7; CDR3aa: CASNLGGAKSSYEQYF; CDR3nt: TGTGCCAGCAACCTGGGCGGGGCGAAGAGCTCCTACGAGCAGTACTTC
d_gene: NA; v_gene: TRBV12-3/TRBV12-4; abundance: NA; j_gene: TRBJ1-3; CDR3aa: CASSLGLDTIYF; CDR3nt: TGTGCCAGCAGTTTGGGACTAGACACCATATATTTT
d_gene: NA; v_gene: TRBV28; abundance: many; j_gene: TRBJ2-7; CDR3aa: CASSLSGQSYEQYF; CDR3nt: TGTGCCAGCAGTTTAAGTGGACAGTCTTACGAGCAGTACTTC
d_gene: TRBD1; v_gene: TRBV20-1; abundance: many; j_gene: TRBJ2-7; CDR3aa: CSAGQGHEQYF; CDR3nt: TGCAGTGCCGGACAGGGCCACGAGCAGTACTTC
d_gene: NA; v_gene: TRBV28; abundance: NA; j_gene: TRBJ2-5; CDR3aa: CASIQGDYQETQYF; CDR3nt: TGTGCCAGCATCCAGGGGGACTACCAAGAGACCCAGTACTTC
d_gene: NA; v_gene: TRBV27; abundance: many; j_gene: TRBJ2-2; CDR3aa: CASSFVGDTGELFF; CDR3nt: TGTGCCAGCAGTTTCGTGGGGGACACCGGGGAGCTGTTTTTT
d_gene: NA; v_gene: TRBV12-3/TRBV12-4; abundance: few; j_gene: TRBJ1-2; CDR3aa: CASSLEGSDYTF; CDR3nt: TGTGCCAGCAGTTTAGAAGGCAGCGACTACACCTTC
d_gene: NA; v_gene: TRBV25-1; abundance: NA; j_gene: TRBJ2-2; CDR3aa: CASTPGPTHPLSGELFF; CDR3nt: TGTGCCAGCACCCCCGGGCCAACTCACCCCCTTTCCGGGGAGCTGTTTTTT
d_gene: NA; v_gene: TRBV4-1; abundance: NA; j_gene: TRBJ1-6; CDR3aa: CASSRFTANSPLHF; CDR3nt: TGCGCCAGCAGCCGGTTCACAGCTAATTCACCCCTCCACTTT
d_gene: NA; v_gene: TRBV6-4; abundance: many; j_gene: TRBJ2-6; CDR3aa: CASSPIGVSGANVLTF; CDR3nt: TGTGCCAGCAGCCCCATAGGGGTCTCTGGGGCCAACGTCCTGACTTTC
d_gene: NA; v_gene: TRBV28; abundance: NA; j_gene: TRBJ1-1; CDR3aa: CASSWVWAEAFF; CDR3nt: TGTGCCAGCAGTTGGGTATGGGCTGAAGCTTTCTTT
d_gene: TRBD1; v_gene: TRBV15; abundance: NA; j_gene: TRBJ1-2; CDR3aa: CATSRTDRVYGYTF; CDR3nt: TGTGCCACCAGCAGAACGGACAGGGTCTATGGCTACACCTTC
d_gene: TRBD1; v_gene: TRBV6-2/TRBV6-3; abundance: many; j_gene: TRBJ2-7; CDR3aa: CASSLRDREGPGYEQYF; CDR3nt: TGTGCCAGCAGTCTCCGGGACAGGGAGGGCCCTGGCTACGAGCAGTACTTC
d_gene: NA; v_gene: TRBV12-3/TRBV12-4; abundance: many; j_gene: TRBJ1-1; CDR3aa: CASTSGHLNTEAFF; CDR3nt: TGTGCCAGCACTTCGGGGCACTTGAACACTGAAGCTTTCTTT
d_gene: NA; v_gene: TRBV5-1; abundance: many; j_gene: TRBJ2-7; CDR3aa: CASRPGTPDYEQYF; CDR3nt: TGCGCCAGCAGACCCGGGACACCGGACTACGAGCAGTACTTC
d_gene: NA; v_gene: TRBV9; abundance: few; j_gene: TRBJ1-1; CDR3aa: CASSVSVDTEAFF; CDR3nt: TGTGCCAGCAGCGTCTCGGTGGACACTGAAGCTTTCTTT
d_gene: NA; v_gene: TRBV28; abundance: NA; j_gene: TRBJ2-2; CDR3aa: CASSSGTRITGELFF; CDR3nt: TGTGCCAGCAGTTCGGGGACAAGAATAACCGGGGAGCTGTTTTTT
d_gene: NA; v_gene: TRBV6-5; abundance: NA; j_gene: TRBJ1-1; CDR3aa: CASSYSGVSDTEAFF; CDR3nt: TGTGCCAGCAGTTACTCAGGGGTATCCGACACTGAAGCTTTCTTT
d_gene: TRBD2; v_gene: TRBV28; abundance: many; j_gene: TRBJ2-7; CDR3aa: CASSLRREALGGSREQYF; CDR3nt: TGTGCCAGCAGTTTAAGGAGGGAGGCCTTGGGCGGGAGTAGGGAGCAGTACTTC
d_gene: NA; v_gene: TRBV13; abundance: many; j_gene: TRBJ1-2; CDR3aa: CASSLGALSWYGYTF; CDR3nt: TGTGCCAGCAGCTTAGGGGCCCTCTCTTGGTATGGCTACACCTTC
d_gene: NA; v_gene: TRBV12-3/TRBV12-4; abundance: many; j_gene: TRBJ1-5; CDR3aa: CASSLSAGADQPQHF; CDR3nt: TGTGCCAGCAGTTTATCTGCAGGGGCCGATCAGCCCCAGCATTTT
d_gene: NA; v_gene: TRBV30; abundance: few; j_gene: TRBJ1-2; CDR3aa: CAWSVSSRNYGYTF; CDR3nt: TGTGCCTGGAGTGTAAGCAGTCGAAACTATGGCTACACCTTC
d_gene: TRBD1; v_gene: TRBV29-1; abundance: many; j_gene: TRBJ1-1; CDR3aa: CSIRDRLKGTEAFF; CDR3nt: TGCAGCATAAGGGACAGACTGAAGGGAACTGAAGCTTTCTTT